This T cell receptor (beta chain) was documented in a study of early T cells in non-severe SARS-CoV-2 infection. The CDR3 covers 13 residues. V lost 2 bases to trimming and J lost 2 bases, with 6 bases between them. Per germline, CDR1 SGHVS and CDR2 FNYEAQ. Individual cDNA molecules were tagged with unique molecular identifiers, the study reported. Each CDR3 protein is one row after TCRdb ran MiXCR on the 5' RACE reads. The sample records some 67,000 distinct CDR3 sequences, roughly 13% being singletons. The sample comprised whole blood. The source is an adult who was a healthcare worker with PCR-confirmed SARS-CoV-2 infection or an uninfected control (not recorded which). The chain combines TRBV7-6 with TRBJ2-5, with D perhaps TRBD2 (6 bases). DNA of the CDR3: TGTGCCAGCAGCTTACGGGGGCAAGAGACCCAGTACTTC. Its protein is CASSLRGQETQYF.